These 17 T cell receptor beta chains came from one sample sequenced in a study of T cell responses to AZD1222 COVID-19 vaccine. Profiling relied on immunoSEQ multiplex PCR, and the TCRdb table lists in-frame clones only, not all of them. Of some 80,000 clones listed, about 91% are singletons. This specimen was peripheral blood, taken 28 days after the second dose of the MenACWY control vaccine. The receptor set was obtained from an adult who received the MenACWY meningococcal vaccine as a control.

The chain employs TRBV9 and TRBJ2-3; D is unclear. Germline CDR1 SGDLS, CDR2 YYNGEE. Trimming removed 4 bases at V and 3 bases at J, with 12 bases between. The CDR3 covers 14 residues. The CDR3 DNA follows: TGTGCCAGCAGCTTCGACCTGGGGACAGATACGCAGTATTTT. Protein product: CASSFDLGTDTQYF.

This clone was found a few times. CDR3 DNA: TGTGCCAGCAGCGGCGGGAGTATCCAAGAGACCCAGTACTTC. Protein: CASSGGSIQETQYF. The chain joins TRBV5-4 to TRBJ2-5; 7 positions agree with TRBD2. Unmatched junction bases numbered 4, after V lost 4 bases and J lost 1 base. The CDR3 is 14 residues long. Germline V gene data show CDR1 as SGHNT and CDR2 as YYREEE (reference sequence). Looking up the rest from reference TRBV5-4 and TRBJ2-5 gives the full variable domain: ETGVTQSPTHLIKTRGQQVTLRCSSQSGHNTVSWYQQALGQGPQFIFQYYREEENGRGNFPPRFSGLQFPNYSSELNVNALELDDSALYLCASSGGSIQETQYFGPGTRLLVL.

This chain uses TRBV11-2 with TRBJ2-4; 8 nucleotides align to TRBD2. Germline lookup yields CDR1 SGHAT and CDR2 FQNNGV. The V and J ends lost 5 bases and 1 base, in that order; junction bases with no gene match: 7. CDR3 length equals 16 residues. The CDR3 sequence is CASSQGLAGAKNIQYF. DNA for the CDR3: TGTGCCAGCAGCCAAGGACTAGCTGGCGCCAAAAACATTCAGTACTTC.

The chain links TRBV5-6 to TRBJ2-5; 13 bases fit TRBD2. CDR1 is SGHDT and CDR2 is YYEEEE in the germline V gene. The CDR3 runs 17 residues. Trimming cost V 3 bases and J 0 bases; bases outside gene matches: 5. CDR3 in amino acids: CASSWGLAGRYQETQYF. Here the CDR3 DNA reads TGTGCCAGCAGCTGGGGACTAGCGGGGCGGTACCAAGAGACCCAGTACTTC.

This clone occurred once. This sequence joins TRBV6-2 or TRBV6-3 and TRBJ2-7, with D hard to call. Germline CDR1 MNHEY, CDR2 SVGEGT. This CDR3 contains 11 residues. V was cut by 2 bases and J by 3 bases, with 2 bases left in between. The CDR3 spells CASSYNYEQYF. CDR3 nucleotide sequence: TGTGCCAGCAGTTACAACTACGAGCAGTACTTC.

This clone was detected only once. This rearrangement joins TRBV11-1 to TRBJ2-2; the D gene is possibly TRBD1 (6 bases). Trimming took 5 bases from V and 4 from J, leaving 14 bases between them. CDR1 is SGHAT, CDR2 FQDESV, per germline (reference sequence). The CDR3 length is 15 residues. CDR3 amino acids: CASSLGAGATGELFF. CDR3 sequence (DNA): TGTGCCAGCAGCCTAGGGGCAGGGGCCACCGGGGAGCTGTTTTTT.

The J gene is TRBJ1-6, the V gene TRBV28; D is unresolved. There are 17 residues in the CDR3. The germline V gene has CDR1 MDHEN and CDR2 SYDVKM. The ends were cut back, 6 bases at V and 2 bases at J, with 17 bases in the middle. In DNA form, the CDR3 reads TGTGCCAGCAGCTTAGACGTAGTCAGTACCTATAATTCACCCCTCCACTTT. Amino acids: CASSLDVVSTYNSPLHF.

The V and J genes are TRBV5-4 and TRBJ2-5, with D unclear. V was clipped by 0 bases and J by 0 bases, with 6 bases between them. CDR1 is SGHNT, CDR2 YYREEE, per germline (reference sequence). This CDR3 has 14 residues. Here the CDR3 DNA reads TGTGCCAGCAGCTTGGAGATCTACCAAGAGACCCAGTACTTC. As protein: CASSLEIYQETQYF.

The chain couples TRBV7-2 to TRBJ2-7; 7 bases map to TRBD1. The J segment lost 3 bases and the V segment lost 7 bases, leaving 6 bases of the junction unmatched. The CDR3 is 13 amino acids. The germline gives CDR1 SGHTA, CDR2 FQGNSA. The DNA for the CDR3 is TGTGCCAGCACCCCCGGGACAGTCTACGAGCAGTACTTC. Amino acid sequence: CASTPGTVYEQYF.

The rearrangement uses TRBV5-5 and TRBJ2-5, with a tentative D call TRBD1 (5 bases). CDR1 is SGHKS, CDR2 YYEKEE, per germline (reference sequence). There are 13 residues in the CDR3. V gave up 6 bases and J gave up 2 bases, with 11 bases separating them. Here the CDR3 DNA reads TGTGCCAGCAACATGGACACTCAAGAGACCCAGTACTTC. Translating gives CASNMDTQETQYF.

The chain links TRBV7-2 to TRBJ2-2; the match to TRBD2 covers 9 bases. CDR3 length: 16 amino acids. Trimming removed 3 bases from V and 5 bases from J; junction bases left unmatched: 7. Germline V gene sequence: CDR1 SGHTA, CDR2 FQGNSA. The CDR3 region has the DNA TGTGCCAGCAGCTTTAAACTAGCGGGTCGAACCGGGGAGCTGTTTTTT. Its protein product is CASSFKLAGRTGELFF.

The V call is TRBV9, the J call TRBJ1-1; 8 positions agree with TRBD1. This CDR3 is 14 amino acids long. Germline CDR1 and CDR2: SGDLS and YYNGEE. J lost 1 base, V lost 5 bases, and 4 bases had no gene match. The CDR3 is CASSRGTGNTEAFF. For the CDR3, the DNA is TGTGCCAGCAGTCGGGGGACAGGGAACACTGAAGCTTTCTTT.

CDR3 sequence: CASSLETQGTYEQYF. As DNA, the CDR3 is TGCGCCAGCAGCTTGGAAACGCAGGGAACCTACGAGCAGTACTTC. The chain combines TRBV5-1 with TRBJ2-7, with a weak D call TRBD1 (5 bases). CDR3 length: 15 residues. Trimming removed 0 bases from V and 2 bases from J, with 12 bases in between. Germline V gene data show CDR1 as SGHRS and CDR2 as YFSETQ.

The CDR3 DNA reads as TGCAGTGCCAAGGGGACGGAAAAACTGTTTTTT. Its translation: CSAKGTEKLFF. This chain joins TRBV20-1 and TRBJ1-4, with D possibly being TRBD1 (5 bases). The ends were cut back, 6 bases at V and 8 bases at J, with 10 bases in the middle. Germline CDR1 is DFQATT and CDR2 is SNEGSKA (reference sequence). The CDR3 loop spans 11 amino acids.

The J gene is TRBJ2-5, the V gene TRBV4-2, with TRBD2 identical over 12 bases. The germline CDR1 and CDR2 sequences are LGHNA and YNFKEQ. The trim removed 0 bases at V and 5 bases at J, leaving 7 bases unmatched. The CDR3 runs 17 residues. CDR3 residues: CASSQEELAGGQETQYF. In DNA, the CDR3 is TGTGCCAGCAGCCAAGAGGAGCTAGCGGGGGGGCAGGAGACCCAGTACTTC.

The chain carries TRBV19 and TRBJ2-7, with D possibly TRBD1 on 5 matching bases. The CDR3 runs 14 residues. The V end was cut by 6 bases, the J end by 0 bases, with 12 bases between. The germline gives CDR1 LNHDA, CDR2 SQIVND (reference sequence). CDR3 nucleotides: TGTGCCAGTAGAGCCAGGGTGACCTCCTACGAGCAGTACTTC. Translation: CASRARVTSYEQYF.

The chain recombines TRBV2 with TRBJ2-7; D may be TRBD1 (5 bases). V was trimmed by 4 bases and J by 0 bases, leaving 10 bases between them. The CDR3 loop spans 14 amino acids. Germline assignment: CDR1 SNHLY and CDR2 FYNNEI. The CDR3 reads CASSVVDSSYEQYF. The CDR3 bases are TGTGCCAGCAGTGTTGTCGACAGCTCCTACGAGCAGTACTTC.